This TCR beta chain was captured by sequencing in a study of tumor and adjacent non-tumor tissue in lung cancer (dated by TCRdb to the late 2010s). A note on the overall study: By cancer type, the cohort comprised around 11 adenocarcinoma patients, a couple of squamous cell carcinoma patients and 1 small cell lung cancer patient. Ages among the roughly 15 patients ranged from about 30 to 85 years, there were 10 or so men and 5 women, and disease was at TNM stage I to III. Bulk TCRbeta repertoires were compared between lung tumor tissue and matched distant non-tumor lung tissue obtained from under 18 lung cancer patients. Sequencing generated a total of more than 95,000,000 productive TCRbeta reads, averaging roughly 4.2 million reads per sample. Over 25 paired specimens, one tumor and one normal lung sample per patient, were profiled by TCRbeta CDR3 sequencing. Here is what the overall study found, with its caveats: Only about 15 patients were in the cohort, and the authors stated that larger samples and more detailed clinical data are needed. TCR diversity (inverse Simpson) was significantly higher in tumor than in normal lung tissue (431.37 vs 166.20, P = 0.0075, Mann-Whitney U test). TCR diversity was significantly higher in younger patients, and greater tumor TCR diversity was associated with shorter overall survival and shorter disease-free survival. The top 100 clones made up a significantly larger cumulative share of the repertoire in normal lung than in tumor tissue. Neither the sequencing platform nor unique molecular identifiers are mentioned in the methods. Peripheral blood was not sequenced, so blood TCRbeta repertoires in these lung cancer patients were not examined.

The germline V gene sets CDR1 to SGHRS and CDR2 to YFSETQ. Measured from the cysteine to the phenylalanine, the CDR3 is 17 residues long. Only the CDR3 DNA stays, 51 bases, in frame from base 1. Note on this clonotype: Its specific antigen is unknown. At one end, the junction sequence differs from germline, possibly due to a read error.

The library came from multiplex PCR. The sequencing machine was an Illumina HiSeq 2500. TCRbeta libraries were constructed through three rounds of nested PCR with primers (Table S4) according to protocols adapted from ARM-PCR. Before sequencing, PCR products in the 200-500 bp range were cut out of the gel and cleaned up using the QIAquick gel extraction kit. Per the source publication's procedure: Reads were cleaned with Trimmomatic, merged with FLASH into complete CDR3 sequences, and assigned to V(D)J germline segments with MiTCR. Clonal diversity was calculated as the inverse Simpson's index using VDJtools. A read counted as productive if the sequence was in-frame and lacked a premature stop codon. In-frame beta chains were kept once TCRdb had trimmed the public reads at Q25 with fastp and called clones with MiXCR. Every entry covers one CDR3 protein and lists the most common genes and DNA from its rows. It is TCRdb's table, rather than the study itself, that gives the V and J calls and clone size. A total of approximately 150,000 distinct CDR3 sequences appear in this sample, about 71% of them only once. The ten largest clones take up around a sixth of the sample.

Bulk unsorted tissue served as the source for RNA extraction, and RNA quality was assessed using a NanoDrop ND-1000 and an Agilent 2100. Newly diagnosed lung cancer patients without prior chemotherapy who had been admitted for thoracic surgery in China between August and November 2014 were enrolled as donors. Patients who had received previous radiotherapy or chemotherapy, or who had another concurrent cancer, were excluded from the study. Surgical tissue pieces of roughly 1-2.2 cm3 were preserved in RNAlater solution and stored at -80 °C until use. Input material: lung tumor tissue. The V and J segments used are TRBV5-1 and TRBJ2-7, with 7 bases aligning to TRBD1. The receptor was isolated from a man aged 55 to 70 with small cell lung cancer. The CDR3 is CASSLLARRTGTYEQYF. The DNA reads TGTGCCAGCAGCTTGCTAGCTAGACGGACAGGAACCTACGAGCAGTACTTC.